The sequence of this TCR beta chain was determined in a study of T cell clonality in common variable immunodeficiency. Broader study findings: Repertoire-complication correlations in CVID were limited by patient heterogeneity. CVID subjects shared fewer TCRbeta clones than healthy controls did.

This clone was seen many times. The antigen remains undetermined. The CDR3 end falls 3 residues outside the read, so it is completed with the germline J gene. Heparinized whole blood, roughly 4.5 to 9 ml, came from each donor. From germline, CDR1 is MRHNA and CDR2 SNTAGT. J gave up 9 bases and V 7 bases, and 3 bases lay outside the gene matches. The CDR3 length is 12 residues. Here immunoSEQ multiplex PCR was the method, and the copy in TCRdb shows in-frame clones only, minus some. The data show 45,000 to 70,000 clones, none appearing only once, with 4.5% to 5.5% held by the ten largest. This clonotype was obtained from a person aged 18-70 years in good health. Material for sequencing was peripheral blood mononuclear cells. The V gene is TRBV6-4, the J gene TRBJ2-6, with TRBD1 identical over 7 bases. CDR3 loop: CASMDRLNVLTF. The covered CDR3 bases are TGTGCCAGCATGGACAGGCTCAACGTC.